Below, one TCR beta chain is given with its context. In the original analysis: Estimates of nucleated cell counts were drawn from the amplification of reference gene primers. Sequencing was performed with immunoSEQ multiplex PCR; in TCRdb, only in-frame clones are kept and a portion is missing. For V, J and clone size, that table is used; D and trimming come from the DNA. The repertoire holds over 130,000 clones, approximately 84% seen once, with 4% in the top ten. This sample was included in a study of blood T cell repertoires in COVID-19. Overall study: The United States, Italy and Spain provided the acute and convalescent COVID-19 samples. From T cells, B-cell-depleted T cells, or PBMCs came the material, which was cDNA or gDNA.

The CDR3 is 15 amino acids. CDR1 and CDR2 from the germline V gene are MNHEY and SVGAGI. With 7 bases clipped from V and 4 bases from J, the junction kept 6 bases outside the gene matches. This receptor was obtained from a woman in her sixties or seventies with acute or convalescent COVID-19. V is TRBV6-5 and J is TRBJ2-1, with 11 bases matching TRBD2. What was sequenced was peripheral blood. CDR3 bases: TGTGCCAGCAACGACCTAGCGGGAGGATACAATGAGCAGTTCTTC. It codes for CASNDLAGGYNEQFF.